This T cell receptor (beta chain) was retrieved from a study of read filtering for tumor transcriptome and immune sequencing. Study-wide findings and caveats: This fraction held mixed bone marrow immune cells after CD138-negative sorting.

Germline V gene data show CDR1 as ENHRY and CDR2 as SYGVKD. The CDR3 contains 13 residues. V was trimmed by 4 bases and J by 8 bases, leaving 12 bases between them. From 350 to 500 ng of RNA, a library with molecular barcoded alpha/delta and beta/gamma adaptors was made. MiXCR, run by TCRdb on the reads, gives a single entry per CDR3 protein. The data show roughly 18,000 distinct CDR3 sequences, with 22% seen just once and nearly 25% held by the top ten. This clonotype was counted at least ten times. As yet, its antigen is unknown. This chain joins TRBV10-3 and TRBJ2-1; tentative D call: TRBD2 (5 bases). The sample was a population of CD138-negative cells sorted from bone marrow. The receptor comes from a donor older than 35 with multiple myeloma. In DNA, the CDR3 is TGTGCCATCAGTGGCACAAGGCGGGATGAGCAGTTCTTC. Its translation: CAISGTRRDEQFF.